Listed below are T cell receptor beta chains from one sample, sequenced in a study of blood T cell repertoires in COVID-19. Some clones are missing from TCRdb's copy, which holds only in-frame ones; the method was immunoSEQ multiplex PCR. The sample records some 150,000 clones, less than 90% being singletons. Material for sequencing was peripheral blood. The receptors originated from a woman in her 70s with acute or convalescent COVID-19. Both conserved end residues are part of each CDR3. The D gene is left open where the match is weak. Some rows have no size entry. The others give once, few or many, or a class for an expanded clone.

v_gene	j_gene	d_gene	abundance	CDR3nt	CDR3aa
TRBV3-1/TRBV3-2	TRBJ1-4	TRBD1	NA	TGTGCCAGCAGCCCACCTAAAGTTGGGACAGGGGCCGAAAAACTGTTTTTT	CASSPPKVGTGAEKLFF
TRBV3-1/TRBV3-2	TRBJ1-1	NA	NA	TGTGCCAGCAGCCAAGAACGGCTCGTCGGGGCTTTCTTT	CASSQERLVGAFF
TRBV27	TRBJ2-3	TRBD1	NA	TGTGCCAGCAGTAGAGGACAGGGGGTAGATACGCAGTATTTT	CASSRGQGVDTQYF
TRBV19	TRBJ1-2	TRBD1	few	TGTGCCAGTAGACCGGGACAGGGGGCTTATGGCTACACCTTC	CASRPGQGAYGYTF
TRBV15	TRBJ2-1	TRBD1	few	TGTGCCACCAGCAGGACGAACAGGGGGAATGAGCAGTTCTTC	CATSRTNRGNEQFF
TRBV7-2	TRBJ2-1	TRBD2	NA	TGTGCCAGCAGCTTAGTGCTAGCGGGGACTGCCAATGAGCAGTTCTTC	CASSLVLAGTANEQFF
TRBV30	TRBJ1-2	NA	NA	TGTGCCTGGAACCAGGGCGACTATGGCTACACCTTC	CAWNQGDYGYTF
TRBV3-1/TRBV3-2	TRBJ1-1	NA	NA	TGTGCCAGCAGCCAAGGTGGAGCTGAAGCTTTCTTT	CASSQGGAEAFF
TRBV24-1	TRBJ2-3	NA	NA	TGTGCCACCAGTGCAGGTTCCACAGATACGCAGTATTTT	CATSAGSTDTQYF
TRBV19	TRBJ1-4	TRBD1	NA	TGTGCCAGTGAGGGGGCTGGGCATGAAAAACTGTTTTTT	CASEGAGHEKLFF
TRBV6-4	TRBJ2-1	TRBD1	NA	TGTGCCAGCAGTCCGGACAGGGGCAATGAGCAGTTCTTC	CASSPDRGNEQFF
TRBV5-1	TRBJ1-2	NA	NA	TGCGCCAGCAGCTTGGTTCCAGCGAACTATGGCTACACCTTC	CASSLVPANYGYTF
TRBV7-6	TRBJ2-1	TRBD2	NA	TGTGCCAGCAGTCTGGGACTAGCGGGGGGTCCCTCCAATGAGCAGTTCTTC	CASSLGLAGGPSNEQFF
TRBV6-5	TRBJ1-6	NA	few	TGTGCCAGCTCTAAGGGGCGAAAAGGGACACCCCTCCACTTT	CASSKGRKGTPLHF
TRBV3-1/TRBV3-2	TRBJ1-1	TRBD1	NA	TGTGCCAGCAGCCAAGGGACAGGCCGGGGGATCACTGAAGCTTTCTTT	CASSQGTGRGITEAFF
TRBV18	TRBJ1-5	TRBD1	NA	TGTGCCAGCTCGCAACAGGGGGTGCAGCCCCAGCATTTT	CASSQQGVQPQHF
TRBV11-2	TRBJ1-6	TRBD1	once	TGTGCCAGCAGCTTACGGGACAGCTCCTATAATTCACCCCTCCACTTT	CASSLRDSSYNSPLHF
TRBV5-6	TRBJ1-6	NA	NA	TGTGCCAGCAGTTGGAGCTTCTATAATTCACCCCTCCACTTT	CASSWSFYNSPLHF
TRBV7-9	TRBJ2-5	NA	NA	TGTGCCAGCAGCTACCACGGGGGAATAGGGGAGACCCAGTACTTC	CASSYHGGIGETQYF
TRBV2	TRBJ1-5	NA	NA	TGTGCCAGCAAACGGGAGATAAGCAATCAGCCCCAGCATTTT	CASKREISNQPQHF
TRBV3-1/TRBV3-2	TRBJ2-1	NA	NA	TGTGCCAGCAGCCAAACAACAGTAGTTACCTACAATGAGCAGTTCTTC	CASSQTTVVTYNEQFF
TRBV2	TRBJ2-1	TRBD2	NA	TGTGCCAGCAGGGGGACTAGCGGGACCTACAATGAGCAGTTCTTC	CASRGTSGTYNEQFF
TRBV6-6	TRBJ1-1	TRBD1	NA	TGTGCCAGCAGTTATCGACAGGGTGAAACTGAAGCTTTCTTT	CASSYRQGETEAFF
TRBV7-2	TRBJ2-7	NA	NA	TGTGCCAGCAGCTTAGCTGACAGAAATCACGAGCAGTACTTC	CASSLADRNHEQYF
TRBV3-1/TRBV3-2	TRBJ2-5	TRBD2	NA	TGTGCCAGCAGCCAAGCGGGGGGGCCTGGAGAGACCCAGTACTTC	CASSQAGGPGETQYF
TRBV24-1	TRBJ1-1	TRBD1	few	TGTGCCACCAGTGATCGCCTACTAGTTGACAGGGGGCGACCGAACACTGAAGCTTTCTTT	CATSDRLLVDRGRPNTEAFF
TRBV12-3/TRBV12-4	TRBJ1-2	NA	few	TGTGCCAGCAGTTTAGCAGGGGCTGGCTACACCTTC	CASSLAGAGYTF
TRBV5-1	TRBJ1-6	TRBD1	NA	TGCGCCAGCAGCTTACAGGGGGCAAAAGGTTCACCCCTCCACTTT	CASSLQGAKGSPLHF
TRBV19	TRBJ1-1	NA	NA	TGTGCCAGTAGTCCCGACCTAGGAATGAACACTGAAGCTTTCTTT	CASSPDLGMNTEAFF
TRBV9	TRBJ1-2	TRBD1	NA	TGTGCCAGCCTTGGACAGGGAGGAGGCTACACCTTC	CASLGQGGGYTF
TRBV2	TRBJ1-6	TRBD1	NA	TGTGCCAGCAGGGGGACAGCAGATAATTCACCCCTCCACTTT	CASRGTADNSPLHF
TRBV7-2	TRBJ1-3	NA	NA	TGTGCCAGCAGCTCATCCAACACCATATATTTT	CASSSSNTIYF
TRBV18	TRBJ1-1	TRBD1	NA	TGTGCCAGCTCACCAGAGGACAGGGGAGGTAGGACTGAAGCTTTCTTT	CASSPEDRGGRTEAFF
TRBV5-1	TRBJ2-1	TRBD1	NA	TGCGCCAGCAGAAAAACCGGGACAGGGAGGTATGAGCAGTTCTTC	CASRKTGTGRYEQFF
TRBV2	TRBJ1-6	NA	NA	TGTGCCAGCTGGTCCAGGGTTGATAATTCACCCCTCCACTTT	CASWSRVDNSPLHF
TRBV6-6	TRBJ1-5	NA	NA	TGTGCCAGCAGTCTAGGGGGTTCCAATCAGCCCCAGCATTTT	CASSLGGSNQPQHF
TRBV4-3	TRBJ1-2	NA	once	TGCGCCAGCAGCCAAGCAGGTTCGCGGGTTAGCTATGGCTACACCTTC	CASSQAGSRVSYGYTF
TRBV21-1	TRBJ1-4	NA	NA	TGTGCCAGCTATAGCCAACTTAGGCCGAACGAAAAACTGTTTTTT	CASYSQLRPNEKLFF
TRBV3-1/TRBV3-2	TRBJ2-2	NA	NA	TGTGCCAGCAGCCAATGGACTGCTAACACCGGGGAGCTGTTTTTT	CASSQWTANTGELFF
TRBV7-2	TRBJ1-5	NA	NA	TGTGCCAGCAGTCAGGGGTGGGGGAGCCAGCCCCAGCATTTT	CASSQGWGSQPQHF
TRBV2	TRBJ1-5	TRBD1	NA	TGTGCCAGCAGTAGGGACAGTTATAGCAATCAGCCCCAGCATTTT	CASSRDSYSNQPQHF
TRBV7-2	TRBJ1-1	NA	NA	TGTGCCAGCAGCTTAGTAAGGGGGAACACTGAAGCTTTCTTT	CASSLVRGNTEAFF
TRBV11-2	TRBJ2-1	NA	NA	TGTGCCAGCAGCTTAGTGATCGGGACACAGTACAATGAGCAGTTCTTC	CASSLVIGTQYNEQFF
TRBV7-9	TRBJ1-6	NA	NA	TGTGCCAGCAGAAGGGAAGGGGGGGCCCATAATTCACCCCTCCACTTT	CASRREGGAHNSPLHF
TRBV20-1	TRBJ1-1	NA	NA	TGCAGTGCTAGTCTTTCGGTAGCTTTCTTT	CSASLSVAFF
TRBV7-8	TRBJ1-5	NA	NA	TGTGCCAGCAGCTCAGGGGAGGGGAGGGGAATGGGGCCCCAGCATTTT	CASSSGEGRGMGPQHF
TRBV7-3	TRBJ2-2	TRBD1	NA	TGTGCCAGCAGCCCCCAGGGGAAGGGGGCGAGGGAGCTGTTTTTT	CASSPQGKGARELFF
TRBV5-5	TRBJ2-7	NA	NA	TGTGCCAGCAGCCTGGAGGGGGCAAGGACGGGTGAGCAGTACTTC	CASSLEGARTGEQYF
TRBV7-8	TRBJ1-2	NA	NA	TGTGCCAGCAGCCTGACTAGGGGGGGTGGCTACACCTTC	CASSLTRGGGYTF
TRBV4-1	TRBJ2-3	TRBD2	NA	TGCGCCAGCAGCCCAGTGGATAGCGGGGGCACAGATACGCAGTATTTT	CASSPVDSGGTDTQYF
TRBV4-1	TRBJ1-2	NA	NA	TGCGCCAGCAGCCAAGGAGGCGGTTATTATGGCTACACCTTC	CASSQGGGYYGYTF
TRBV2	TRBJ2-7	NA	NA	TGTGCCAGCAGCGCCGTCAGGTCCAGCTCCTACGAGCAGTACTTC	CASSAVRSSSYEQYF
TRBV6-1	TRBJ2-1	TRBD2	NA	TGTGCCAGCAGTGGAGCGGGGAGCTCCTACAATGAGCAGTTCTTC	CASSGAGSSYNEQFF
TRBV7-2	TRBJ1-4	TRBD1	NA	TGTGCCAGCAGCTTAGACAGGGGACGCGAAAAACTGTTTTTT	CASSLDRGREKLFF
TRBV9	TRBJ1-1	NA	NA	TGTGCCAGCAGCGTAGAGGGGGTCCAGGGAGCTTTCTTT	CASSVEGVQGAFF
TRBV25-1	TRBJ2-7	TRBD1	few	TGTGCCAGCAGTGATGAAGGGACAGGGACCTACGAGCAGTACTTC	CASSDEGTGTYEQYF
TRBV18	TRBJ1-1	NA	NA	TGTGCCAGCGTAACACAGTCCCTGACAGTTAACACTGAAGCTTTCTTT	CASVTQSLTVNTEAFF
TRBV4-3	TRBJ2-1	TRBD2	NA	TGCGCCAGCAGCCAAGAGGATAGGCGGGGGGCGGAGTTCTTC	CASSQEDRRGAEFF
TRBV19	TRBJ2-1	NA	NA	TGTGCCAGTAAAGACTTCACCCGAAACAATGAGCAGTTCTTC	CASKDFTRNNEQFF
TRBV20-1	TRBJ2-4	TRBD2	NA	TGCAGTGCTAGTCTAGCGGATCAGTACTTC	CSASLADQYF